The 20 T cell receptor beta chains presented below share a single source sample, sequenced in a study of blood T cell repertoires in COVID-19. The method was immunoSEQ multiplex PCR; TCRdb's version includes in-frame clones alone and lacks a portion of them. The table shows fewer than 700,000 clones, with around nine tenths occurring only once. The sample taken for sequencing was peripheral blood. These receptors were collected from a woman between 50 and 59 years old with COVID-19, enrolled during active disease.

The chain joins TRBV2 to TRBJ1-1, with 8 bases lining up with TRBD1. Trimming took 4 bases from V and 3 from J; bases not matched to a gene: 10. CDR1 SNHLY and CDR2 FYNNEI come from the germline V gene. The CDR3 spans 16 residues. CDR3 in amino acids: CASSVSGGDGDTEAFF. The CDR3 DNA follows: TGTGCCAGCAGTGTTTCAGGGGGCGACGGAGACACTGAAGCTTTCTTT.

This chain connects TRBV11-2 to TRBJ2-7; 7 bases match TRBD1. This CDR3 is 13 amino acids long. CDR1 and CDR2 from the germline V gene are SGHAT and FQNNGV. J gave up 4 bases and V 4 bases, and 4 bases lay outside the gene matches. The CDR3 loop is CASSYGTEYEQYF. In DNA form, the CDR3 reads TGTGCCAGCAGCTACGGGACAGAGTACGAGCAGTACTTC. Looking up the rest from reference TRBV11-2 and TRBJ2-7 gives the full variable domain: EAGVAQSPRYKIIEKRQSVAFWCNPISGHATLYWYQQILGQGPKLLIQFQNNGVVDDSQLPKDRFSAERLKGVDSTLKIQPAKLEDSAVYLCASSYGTEYEQYFGPGTRLTVT.

The V gene is TRBV29-1, the J gene TRBJ1-5; D might be TRBD1 (5 bases). The length of the CDR3 is 13 residues. Germline loops: CDR1 SQVTM, CDR2 ANQGSEA. V lost 7 bases and J 5 bases, leaving 15 bases between the germline ends. CDR3 region: CSAGDSNHQPQHF. The CDR3 DNA follows: TGCAGCGCCGGTGACAGTAACCATCAGCCCCAGCATTTT. The complete variable domain, with remaining parts taken from reference TRBV29-1 and TRBJ1-5, reads SAVISQKPSRDICQRGTSLTIQCQVDSQVTMMFWYRQQPGQSLTLIATANQGSEATYESGFVIDKFPISRPNLTFSTLTVSNMSPEDSSIYLCSAGDSNHQPQHFGDGTRLSIL.

The chain has TRBV7-9 and TRBJ1-3, with D unclear. Trimming took 1 base from V and 4 from J, leaving 5 bases between them. The germline CDR1 and CDR2 sequences are SEHNR and FQNEAQ (reference sequence). The length of the CDR3 is 13 residues. The CDR3 reads CASSLGQGNTIYF. In nucleotides, the CDR3 is TGTGCCAGCAGCTTAGGGCAGGGAAACACCATATATTTT.

The CDR3: CALSAANEQFF. In nucleotides, the CDR3 is TGTGCCCTTTCCGCGGCCAATGAGCAGTTCTTC. The rearrangement uses TRBV30 and TRBJ2-1; D unclear. CDR3 length: 11 residues. V lost 8 bases, J lost 6 bases, and 11 bases lay in between. The germline V gene has CDR1 GTSNPN and CDR2 SVGIG (reference sequence).

The rearrangement links TRBV6-5 to TRBJ2-3, with 7 bases fitting TRBD1. Germline-derived CDR1 and CDR2 are MNHEY and SVGAGI. V shed 6 bases and J 0 bases; nucleotides not matched to a gene: 6. CDR3 length: 15 residues. The CDR3 region is CASSRGGHSTDTQYF. DNA for the CDR3: TGTGCCAGCAGCCGAGGGGGCCATAGCACAGATACGCAGTATTTT.

The chain combines TRBV3-1 (or the pseudogene TRBV3-2) with TRBJ1-5; D gene ambiguous. V lost 1 base, J lost 4 bases, and 8 bases lay in between. The CDR3 totals 14 residues. Per the germline V gene, CDR1 is LGHDT and CDR2 is YNNKEL (reference sequence). The CDR3 DNA reads TGTGCCAGCAGCCAAGGCAGACAAAATCAGCCCCAGCATTTT. It translates to CASSQGRQNQPQHF.

The rearrangement uses TRBV3-1 (or the pseudogene TRBV3-2) and TRBJ1-3, with D maybe TRBD1 (5 bases). The V gene's germline CDR1 is LGHDT and CDR2 YNNKEL (reference sequence). The CDR3 has 15 residues. Trimming stripped 7 bases from V and 0 bases from J, with 13 bases between. The CDR3 region is CASTLGLSSGNTIYF. The DNA for the CDR3 is TGTGCCAGCACCCTGGGACTAAGCTCTGGAAACACCATATATTTT.

V usage is TRBV7-3 and J usage is TRBJ1-2; 9 bases are a match to TRBD1. CDR1 is SGHTA and CDR2 is FQGTGA in the germline V gene. V shed 5 bases and J 8 bases; nucleotides not matched to a gene: 3. This CDR3 contains 12 residues. DNA of the CDR3: TGTGCCAGCAGCACGGGACAGGGAGGCTACACCTTC. Its translation is CASSTGQGGYTF.

This clone has just one count. V is TRBV25-1 and J is TRBJ1-1; the D is unclear. V was pared by 10 bases and J by 6 bases, with 15 bases between. The CDR3 is made up of 12 amino acids. Germline CDR1 MGHDK, CDR2 SYGVNS. CDR3 bases: TGTGCCACCCAAGGGAGCGGACCTGAAGCTTTCTTT. It is translated as CATQGSGPEAFF.

As regards this clone: The sample has other DNA sequences that encode this CDR3 too. The chain recombines TRBV12-3 or TRBV12-4 with TRBJ1-3, with TRBD1 matching 7 bases. The CDR3 has 13 residues. J gave up 3 bases and V 6 bases, and 2 bases lay outside the gene matches. The DNA for the CDR3 is TGTGCCAGCAGCCCAGGGGGTGGAAACACCATATATTTT. Its translation: CASSPGGGNTIYF.

The chain carries TRBV9 and TRBJ1-2; 8 bases align to TRBD1. This CDR3 spans 15 amino acids. The V segment lost 7 bases and the J segment 2 bases; nucleotides outside the gene matches: 10. The V gene's germline CDR1 is SGDLS and CDR2 YYNGEE. The CDR3 here is CASGQGSFLNYGYTF. CDR3 coding DNA: TGTGCCAGCGGACAGGGATCCTTTCTCAACTATGGCTACACCTTC.

The CDR3 DNA sequence: TGTGCCAGCAGTTACACCTTCGGGACAGTTTATGAGCAGTTCTTC. As protein: CASSYTFGTVYEQFF. The genes are TRBV6-5 and TRBJ2-1, with TRBD1 matching 7 bases. Germline assignment: CDR1 MNHEY and CDR2 SVGAGI. CDR3 length equals 15 residues. V was clipped by 2 bases and J by 8 bases; unmatched bases: 9.

This chain links TRBV3-1 (or the pseudogene TRBV3-2) with TRBJ2-3; TRBD1 is a possible D gene (6 bases). The CDR3 extends over 17 amino acids. The germline CDR1 and CDR2 sequences are LGHDT and YNNKEL (reference sequence). Between the trimmed V and J ends, which lost 0 bases and 4 bases, there was a span of 17 bases. The CDR3 DNA reads TGTGCCAGCAGCCAAGATTCTCGGCAGGGGAGCCCAGATACGCAGTATTTT. The encoded protein is CASSQDSRQGSPDTQYF.

The rearrangement links TRBV11-3 to TRBJ2-1, with TRBD2 identical over 8 bases. Germline V gene lookup returns CDR1 SGHNT and CDR2 YENEEA. CDR3 length: 17 amino acids. Trimming at V came to 5 bases and at J to 4 bases, leaving 13 bases not matched to a gene. The CDR3 sequence is CASSIPLRGGSYNEQFF. The CDR3 coding sequence is TGTGCCAGCAGCATACCACTCCGGGGGGGGTCGTACAATGAGCAGTTCTTC. Using reference TRBV11-3 and TRBJ2-1 for the parts outside the CDR3, the full variable domain is EAGVVQSPRYKIIEKKQPVAFWCNPISGHNTLYWYLQNLGQGPELLIRYENEEAVDDSQLPKDRFSAERLKGVDSTLKIQPAELGDSAVYLCASSIPLRGGSYNEQFFGPGTRLTVL.

On this clone: In the same sample, other DNA sequences code for this CDR3. CDR3 protein: CASSSQGGYGYTF. The DNA of the CDR3 is TGCGCCAGCAGCTCGCAGGGCGGCTATGGCTACACCTTC. The rearrangement uses TRBV5-1 and TRBJ1-2; a weak D match, TRBD1 (5 bases). V dropped 3 bases and J dropped 4 bases, with 10 bases sitting between them. From germline, CDR1 is SGHRS and CDR2 YFSETQ. The CDR3 spans 13 residues.

V usage is TRBV18 and J usage is TRBJ1-1, with D possibly TRBD1 on 5 matching bases. Germline V gene sequence: CDR1 KGHSH, CDR2 LQKENI. The CDR3 covers 18 residues. The germline V and J ends were trimmed by 0 bases and 5 bases, with 22 bases remaining between them. As DNA, the CDR3 is TGTGCCAGCTCACCACCAGTTTTAGAGGATCTTCGGGGGACTGAAGCTTTCTTT. Translated, it gives CASSPPVLEDLRGTEAFF. The full variable domain, with the rest looked up from reference TRBV18 and TRBJ1-1, is NAGVMQNPRHLVRRRGQEARLRCSPMKGHSHVYWYRQLPEEGLKFMVYLQKENIIDESGMPKERFSAEFPKEGPSILRIQQVVRGDSAAYFCASSPPVLEDLRGTEAFFGQGTRLTVV.

This chain uses TRBV11-2 with TRBJ1-6, with D possibly TRBD1 on 6 matching bases. Trimming took 3 bases from V and 0 from J, leaving 9 bases between them. Germline V gene data show CDR1 as SGHAT and CDR2 as FQNNGV. There are 16 residues in the CDR3. CDR3 protein: CASSFEGGSYNSPLHF. The DNA for the CDR3 is TGTGCCAGCAGCTTTGAAGGGGGCTCCTATAATTCACCCCTCCACTTT.

The chain recombines TRBV3-1 (or the pseudogene TRBV3-2) with TRBJ2-1, with D possibly matching TRBD1 (6 bases). V was shortened by 0 bases and J by 4 bases, with 10 bases between the two germline ends. This CDR3 contains 15 residues. Germline values: CDR1 LGHDT, CDR2 YNNKEL (reference sequence). CDR3 sequence reads: CASSQDRGPYNEQFF. As DNA, the CDR3 is TGTGCCAGCAGCCAAGACAGGGGACCATACAATGAGCAGTTCTTC.

The genes are TRBV27 and TRBJ2-2, with a weak D call TRBD1 (6 bases). Trimming removed 5 bases from V and 4 bases from J, with 17 bases in between. This CDR3 is built from 16 residues. CDR1 is MNHEY and CDR2 is SMNVEV in the germline V gene (reference sequence). The CDR3 DNA reads as TGTGCCAGCAGTGACCTGACAGGTGGTCCCACCGGGGAGCTGTTTTTT. Translated: CASSDLTGGPTGELFF.